This TCR beta chain was identified during a study of CD8+ T cells in alopecia areata. Sequencing used cDNA as its template, made by extracting RNA and reverse transcribing it. TCRdb keeps only in-frame clones here, not all; method: immunoSEQ multiplex PCR. The sample shows about 180,000 clones, over 55% of them seen only once. This CDR3 is built from 13 residues. Germline CDR1 GTSNPN, CDR2 SVGIG (reference sequence). A word on this clone: Distinct nucleotide sequences in the sample also encode this CDR3.

This clonotype originated in a human donor with alopecia areata. The rearrangement uses TRBV30 and TRBJ1-5; perhaps TRBD1 as D (5 bases). The sample was CD4+ T cells sorted from blood, taken at week 0. The CDR3 coding sequence is TGTGCTTGGTCAGGAGGGGACAATCAGCCCCAGCATTTT. This encodes CAWSGGDNQPQHF. The variable domain in full, completed from reference TRBV30 and TRBJ1-5, reads SQTIHQWPATLVQPVGSPLSLECTVEGTSNPNLYWYRQAAGRGLQLLFYSVGIGQISSEVPQNLSASRPQDRQFILSSKKLLLSDSGFYLCAWSGGDNQPQHFGDGTRLSIL.